These 15 T cell receptor beta chains were all obtained from the same sample, sequenced in a study of T cell repertoires in cytomegalovirus infection. The antigens of these receptors remain unknown. TCRdb re-called the reads through MiXCR, storing one row per CDR3 protein. The sample consists of approximately 590,000 distinct CDR3 sequences, 40% of them appearing once. The sequencing here drew on cultured PBMCs, taken from culture after CMV antigen stimulation. These receptor sequences come from a human donor in good health (CMV status not recorded). Some clones in this sample may be carry-over from other donors' samples.

The chain links TRBV20-1 to TRBJ2-7, with 10 bases aligning to TRBD1. After removal of 6 bases from V and 7 bases from J, the junction contained 12 bases not matched to a gene. CDR3 length equals 14 residues. Germline assignment: CDR1 DFQATT and CDR2 SNEGSKA (reference sequence). For the CDR3, the DNA is TGCAGTGCACGTACCGACAGGGGGCATTGGGAGCAGTACTTC. It yields the protein CSARTDRGHWEQYF.

The rearrangement uses TRBV28 and TRBJ2-7; TRBD1 matches at 7 bases. Germline V gene data show CDR1 as MDHEN and CDR2 as SYDVKM. The CDR3 is 15 amino acids. Trimming took 5 bases from V and 2 from J; bases not matched to a gene: 9. This chain's CDR3 is CASSARTGNPYEQYF. As DNA, the CDR3 is TGTGCCAGCAGTGCCCGGACAGGAAACCCCTACGAGCAGTACTTC.

This rearrangement joins TRBV10-3 to TRBJ2-3, with 10 bases identical to TRBD2. Germline V gene lookup returns CDR1 ENHRY and CDR2 SYGVKD. V lost 7 bases to trimming and J lost 2 bases; unmatched junction nucleotides: 3. This CDR3 region has 14 residues. CDR3 in amino acids: CAIMGLANTDTQYF. For the CDR3, the DNA is TGTGCCATCATGGGACTAGCGAACACAGATACGCAGTATTTT.

CDR3: CASSRAETGNYEQYF. Written as DNA, the CDR3 is TGTGCCAGTAGCAGGGCCGAGACAGGGAACTACGAGCAGTACTTC. This rearrangement joins TRBV19 to TRBJ2-7, with 7 positions matching TRBD1. Trimming cost V 6 bases and J 3 bases; bases outside gene matches: 11. CDR3 size: 15 residues. The germline V gene has CDR1 LNHDA and CDR2 SQIVND (reference sequence).

Of note for this clonotype: No conserved phenylalanine or tryptophan is present at the end of the CDR3, so a read error is the likely explanation. The rearrangement joins TRBV5-1 to TRBJ1-5; D is perhaps TRBD1 (6 bases). Germline V gene sequence: CDR1 SGHRS, CDR2 YFSETQ. The CDR3 extends over 14 amino acids. V lost 4 bases and J lost 0, with 8 bases in between. The CDR3 nucleotides read TGCGCCAGCAGCAGGGGGGATAGCAATCAGCCCCAGCATTTG. Translating it yields CASSRGDSNQPQHL.

This clonotype was observed a few times. The genes are TRBV7-9 and TRBJ2-1; TRBD2 might be the D (6 bases). The CDR3 length is 16 residues. With 7 bases removed from V and 8 bases from J, the gap between germline ends came to 24 bases. Germline assignment: CDR1 SEHNR and CDR2 FQNEAQ (reference sequence). This chain's CDR3 is CASNPAPSEVLDEQFF. CDR3 DNA sequence: TGTGCCAGCAACCCCGCCCCTAGCGAGGTCTTGGATGAGCAGTTCTTC.

The chain combines TRBV6-1 with TRBJ1-2, with D unclear. CDR1 and CDR2 from the germline V gene are MNHNS and SASEGT. V dropped 6 bases and J dropped 1 base, with 9 bases sitting between them. This CDR3 spans 13 amino acids. CDR3 in DNA: TGTGCCAGCAGGCCCGACGGTAACTATGGCTACACCTTC. Translation: CASRPDGNYGYTF.

The V and J genes are TRBV7-2 and TRBJ2-3; D gene ambiguous. Germline CDR1 is SGHTA and CDR2 is FQGNSA. The CDR3 has 14 amino acids. Trimming took off 4 bases at V and 3 bases at J, with 11 bases between the two ends. CDR3 in amino acids: CASSSPASTDTQYF. The CDR3 nucleotides read TGTGCCAGCAGCTCCCCTGCGAGTACAGATACGCAGTATTTT.

This chain uses TRBV7-2 with TRBJ2-3; possibly TRBD2 for D (5 bases). The CDR3 loop spans 14 amino acids. Germline CDR1 and CDR2: SGHTA and FQGNSA. V gave up 4 bases and J gave up 6 bases, with 14 bases separating them. The CDR3 sequence: CASSSLGLPDTQYF. The CDR3 DNA follows: TGTGCCAGCAGCTCCCTAGGACTCCCCGATACGCAGTATTTT. Full variable domain (missing parts from reference TRBV7-2 and TRBJ2-3): GAGVSQSPSNKVTEKGKDVELRCDPISGHTALYWYRQSLGQGLEFLIYFQGNSAPDKSGLPSDRFSAERTGGSVSTLTIQRTQQEDSAVYLCASSSLGLPDTQYFGPGTRLTVL.

The genes are TRBV7-8 and TRBJ2-1; 8 bases agree with TRBD2. The length of the CDR3 is 17 residues. Germline lookup yields CDR1 SGHVS and CDR2 FQNEAQ. The junction had 11 bases not matched to a gene; V was cut back by 7 bases and J by 0 bases. CDR3 in amino acids: CASTIQRAGGSYNEQFF. Here the CDR3 DNA reads TGTGCCAGCACTATCCAGAGGGCGGGGGGCTCCTACAATGAGCAGTTCTTC. Full variable domain (rest looked up from reference TRBV7-8 and TRBJ2-1): GAGVSQSPRYKVAKRGQDVALRCDPISGHVSLFWYQQALGQGPEFLTYFQNEAQLDKSGLPSDRFFAERPEGSVSTLKIQRTQQEDSAVYLCASTIQRAGGSYNEQFFGPGTRLTVL.

J is TRBJ2-1 and V is TRBV7-2; D may match TRBD1 or TRBD2 (6 bases each). Per germline, CDR1 SGHTA and CDR2 FQGNSA. The CDR3 runs to 16 residues. V lost 2 bases to trimming and J lost 0 bases, with 11 bases between them. Written as DNA, the CDR3 is TGTGCCAGCAGCTTACGGGGGCCCGGCTCCTACAATGAGCAGTTCTTC. Amino acids: CASSLRGPGSYNEQFF.

There are many counts of this clonotype. The chain combines TRBV7-9 with TRBJ2-1; D unclear. CDR1 and CDR2 (germline): SEHNR, FQNEAQ (reference sequence). The ends were cut back, 1 base at V and 9 bases at J, with 10 bases in the middle. This CDR3 spans 13 amino acids. The CDR3 DNA reads TGTGCCAGCAGCTTAGTTGTTTTTGGTGAGCAGTTCTTC. The encoded protein is CASSLVVFGEQFF.

The chain carries TRBV20-1 and TRBJ2-4, with TRBD2 identical over 10 bases. Germline lookup yields CDR1 DFQATT and CDR2 SNEGSKA (reference sequence). The CDR3 runs to 15 residues. The J segment lost 3 bases and the V segment lost 8 bases, leaving 10 bases of the junction unmatched. CDR3 amino acids: CSPSAAGGDKNIQYF. The CDR3 coding sequence is TGCAGTCCCAGCGCAGCGGGGGGGGACAAAAACATTCAGTACTTC.

The V and J genes are TRBV7-2 and TRBJ1-2, with 9 positions matching TRBD1. V shed 5 bases, J shed 5 bases, and the junction held 3 bases outside the gene matches. Germline assignment: CDR1 SGHTA and CDR2 FQGNSA. The CDR3 covers 13 residues. The CDR3 spells CASSGGQGYGYTF. For the CDR3, the DNA is TGTGCCAGCAGCGGAGGACAGGGGTATGGCTACACCTTC.

The chain recombines TRBV20-1 with TRBJ1-5; unclear D gene. Per the germline V gene, CDR1 is DFQATT and CDR2 is SNEGSKA (reference sequence). This CDR3 spans 16 amino acids. V was trimmed by 6 bases and J by 0 bases, leaving 18 bases between them. CDR3 in amino acids: CSAPSGGTYSNQPQHF. The CDR3 nucleotides read TGCAGTGCACCCTCGGGAGGAACTTATAGCAATCAGCCCCAGCATTTT.